This T cell receptor (beta chain) was captured by sequencing in a study of cytomegalovirus exposure and HLA in healthy donors. Study-level background: In terms of ancestry, the Caucasian-associated cluster contained 81% of the roughly 400 genotyped donors. Findings of the study overall: Exclusion applied to some V segments, including TRBV6-2 and TRBV6-3, as they were indistinguishable.

CDR1 is MNHNS, CDR2 SASEGT, per germline. The CDR3 sequence is 12 residues long. In the PCR, 60 Vbeta and 13 Jbeta primers were used. Repertoires were generated with immunoSEQ multiplex PCR, while TCRdb's copy carries only in-frame clones and drops some. There are 150,000 to 200,000 clones in the sample; roughly 87% occur only once, and less than 0.3% lies in the top ten. This clone was seen once. Its antigen is not identified. At one of its ends the junction is not consistent with the germline gene, which may arise from a read error. The chain links TRBV6-1 to TRBJ2-7, with 8 bases lining up with TRBD2. Input material: PBMCs. The TCR originated in a girl less than two years old in good health and CMV-seronegative. The CDR3 DNA reads TGTGCCAGCAGTGAAGCCGGGACTAGGAATGACTTC. Translation gives CASSEAGTRNDF.